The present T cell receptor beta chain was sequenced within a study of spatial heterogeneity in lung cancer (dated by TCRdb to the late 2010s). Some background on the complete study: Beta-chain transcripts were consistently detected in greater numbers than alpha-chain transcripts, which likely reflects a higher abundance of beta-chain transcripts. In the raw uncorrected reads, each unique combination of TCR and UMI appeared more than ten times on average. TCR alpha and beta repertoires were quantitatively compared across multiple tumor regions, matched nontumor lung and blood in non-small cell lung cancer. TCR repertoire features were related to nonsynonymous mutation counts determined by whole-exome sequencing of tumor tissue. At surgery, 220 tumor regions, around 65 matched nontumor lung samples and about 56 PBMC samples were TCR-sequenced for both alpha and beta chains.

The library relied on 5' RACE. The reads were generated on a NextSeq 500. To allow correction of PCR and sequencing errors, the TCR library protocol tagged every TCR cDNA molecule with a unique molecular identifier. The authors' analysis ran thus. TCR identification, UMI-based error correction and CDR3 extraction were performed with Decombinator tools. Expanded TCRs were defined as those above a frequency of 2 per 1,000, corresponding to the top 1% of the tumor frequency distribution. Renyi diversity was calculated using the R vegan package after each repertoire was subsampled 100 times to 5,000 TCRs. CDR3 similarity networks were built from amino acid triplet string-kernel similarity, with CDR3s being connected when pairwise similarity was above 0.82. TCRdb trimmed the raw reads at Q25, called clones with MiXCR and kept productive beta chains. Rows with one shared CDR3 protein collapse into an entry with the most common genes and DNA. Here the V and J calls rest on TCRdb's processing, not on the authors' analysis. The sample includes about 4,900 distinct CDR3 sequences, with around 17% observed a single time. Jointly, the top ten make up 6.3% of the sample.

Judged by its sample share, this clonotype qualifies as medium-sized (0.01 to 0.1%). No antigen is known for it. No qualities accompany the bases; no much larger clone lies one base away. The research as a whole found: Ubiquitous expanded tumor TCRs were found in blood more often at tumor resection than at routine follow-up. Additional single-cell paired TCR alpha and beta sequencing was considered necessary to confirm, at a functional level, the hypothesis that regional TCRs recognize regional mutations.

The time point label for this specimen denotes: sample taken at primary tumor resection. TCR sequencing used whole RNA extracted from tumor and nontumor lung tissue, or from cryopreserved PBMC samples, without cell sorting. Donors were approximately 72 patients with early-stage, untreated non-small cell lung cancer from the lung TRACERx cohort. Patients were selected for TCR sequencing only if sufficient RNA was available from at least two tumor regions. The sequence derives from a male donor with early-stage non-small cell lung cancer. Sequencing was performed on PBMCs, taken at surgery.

The CDR3 protein is CASSSSRAYGYTF. The sequenced DNA: TGTGCCAGCAGCTCTAGCCGGGCCTATGGCTACACCTTC. The sequence links TRBV11-2 to TRBJ1-2; no D gene call is confident. The CDR3 runs 13 amino acids, cysteine and phenylalanine included. Only the CDR3 region is kept as DNA, spanning 39 bases read in frame from base 1. The V and J ends are trimmed by 4 bases and 4 bases, leaving 10 bases between them. Based on the germline V gene, the CDR1 and CDR2 sequences are SGHAT and FQNNGV.